One and the same sample provided the 29 T cell receptor beta chains below, sequenced in a study of blood T cell repertoires in COVID-19. The table came from immunoSEQ multiplex PCR; TCRdb's copy has only in-frame clones and leaves some out. The sample has 410,000 or so clones; just over 85% are singletons. Source material: peripheral blood. These receptors were obtained from a woman aged 30 to 39 with active or convalescent COVID-19.

This clone occurred a few times. The chain combines TRBV19 with TRBJ1-1; TRBD1 matches 8 bases. The CDR3 consists of 13 residues. The V gene end was trimmed by 9 bases and the J gene end by 1 base; junction bases not matched to a gene: 4. Germline V gene sequence: CDR1 LNHDA, CDR2 SQIVND (reference sequence). This chain's CDR3 is CASGDRGNTEAFF. DNA for the CDR3: TGTGCCAGCGGAGACAGGGGGAACACTGAAGCTTTCTTT.

V is TRBV6-1 and J is TRBJ2-7, with D possibly matching TRBD1 (6 bases). V was shortened by 0 bases and J by 0 bases, with 9 bases between the two germline ends. This CDR3 has 15 residues. The germline gives CDR1 MNHNS, CDR2 SASEGT. CDR3 sequence reads: CASSEAGTLSYEQYF. The CDR3 DNA is TGTGCCAGCAGTGAAGCCGGGACACTCTCCTACGAGCAGTACTTC.

The CDR3 DNA reads TGTGCCAGTAGTCTTAAAGTGAGGACAGGGGTGGATGAGCAGTTCTTC. Translation: CASSLKVRTGVDEQFF. This chain joins TRBV19 and TRBJ2-1; TRBD1 matches 9 bases. In germline, CDR1 is LNHDA, CDR2 SQIVND (reference sequence). CDR3 size: 16 residues. After removal of 5 bases from V and 8 bases from J, the junction contained 13 bases not matched to a gene.

The gene calls are TRBV30 and TRBJ1-2; 8 nucleotides line up with TRBD1. Germline assignment: CDR1 GTSNPN and CDR2 SVGIG (reference sequence). The CDR3 contains 11 residues. Trimming at V came to 3 bases and at J to 7 bases, leaving 1 base not matched to a gene. CDR3 sequence reads: CAWRQGGGYTF. The CDR3 coding sequence is TGTGCCTGGAGACAGGGGGGTGGCTACACCTTC.

CDR3 in amino acids: CASSRRQASTDTQYF. DNA for the CDR3: TGTGCCAGCAGTCGGCGACAGGCTAGCACAGATACGCAGTATTTT. The chain recombines TRBV2 with TRBJ2-3; a possible D gene is TRBD1 (6 bases). Trimming removed 5 bases from V and 0 bases from J, with 12 bases in between. CDR3 length equals 15 residues. Germline CDR1 and CDR2: SNHLY and FYNNEI.

This chain links TRBV13 with TRBJ2-3, with TRBD1 matching over 8 bases. The V gene end was trimmed by 8 bases and the J gene end by 3 bases; junction bases not matched to a gene: 4. This CDR3 has 13 amino acids. The germline V gene has CDR1 PRHDT and CDR2 FYEKMQ (reference sequence). The CDR3 nucleotides are TGTGCCAGCCGAACAGGGGGTACAGATACGCAGTATTTT. This translates into CASRTGGTDTQYF.

Here the CDR3 DNA reads TGCGCCAGCAGCCGGGGCCGGACAGGGGCAGTGGGCGAGCAGTTCTTC. Its protein is CASSRGRTGAVGEQFF. The rearrangement joins TRBV4-1 to TRBJ2-1; 9 bases align to TRBD1. The junction had 14 bases not matched to a gene; V was cut back by 4 bases and J by 10 bases. The CDR3 contains 16 residues. Germline-derived CDR1 and CDR2 are MGHRA and YSYEKL.

The chain couples TRBV28 to TRBJ2-1; 10 bases are a match to TRBD1. This CDR3 has 14 amino acids. The V and J ends lost 6 bases and 6 bases, in that order; junction bases with no gene match: 5. In germline, CDR1 is MDHEN, CDR2 SYDVKM. The CDR3 DNA follows: TGTGCCAGCAGAAGACAGGGGGCGCGCAATGAGCAGTTCTTC. Amino acid sequence: CASRRQGARNEQFF.

The chain combines TRBV10-3 with TRBJ1-2; tentatively, D is TRBD1 (5 bases). Trimming left V 6 bases short and J 0 bases short, with 11 bases between. This CDR3 has 14 residues. Germline loops: CDR1 ENHRY, CDR2 SYGVKD. DNA for the CDR3: TGTGCCATCAGCGCAGGGTTAACTAACTATGGCTACACCTTC. Amino acid sequence: CAISAGLTNYGYTF.

This clone was seen a single time. The J gene is TRBJ1-2, the V gene TRBV5-6; 7 bases match TRBD1. The CDR3 spans 15 residues. CDR1 and CDR2 from the germline V gene are SGHDT and YYEEEE. The J segment lost 4 bases and the V segment lost 4 bases, leaving 10 bases of the junction unmatched. The CDR3 DNA reads as TGTGCCAGCAGCGCCATTAGGGGGCTTGTCTATGGCTACACCTTC. Translated: CASSAIRGLVYGYTF.

This clone was seen a single time. CDR3 in DNA: TGTGCCAGCAGCCAAGCCCGCGTGACAAAACAAGAGACCCAGTACTTC. This translates into CASSQARVTKQETQYF. The rearrangement links TRBV3-1 (or the pseudogene TRBV3-2) to TRBJ2-5; no clear D gene. The CDR3 has 16 amino acids. Germline CDR1 reads LGHDT; CDR2 reads YNNKEL (reference sequence). V was trimmed by 1 base and J by 2 bases, leaving 14 bases between them.

The CDR3 protein is CASSAGGAGYGYTF. For the CDR3, the DNA is TGCGCCAGCAGCGCTGGGGGCGCAGGCTATGGCTACACCTTC. The genes are TRBV5-1 and TRBJ1-2; tentative D call: TRBD1 (6 bases). CDR1 is SGHRS, CDR2 YFSETQ, per germline. The germline V and J ends were trimmed by 4 bases and 4 bases, with 14 bases remaining between them. There are 14 residues in the CDR3.

The genes are TRBV11-2 and TRBJ1-2, with D tentatively TRBD1 (5 bases). V gave up 0 bases and J gave up 3 bases, with 8 bases separating them. There are 14 residues in the CDR3. CDR1 and CDR2 (germline): SGHAT, FQNNGV. The CDR3 here is CASSLDSGHYGYTF. The DNA of the CDR3 is TGTGCCAGCAGCTTAGATTCAGGGCACTATGGCTACACCTTC.

This clone is a singleton in its sample. The chain is built from TRBV6-5 and TRBJ1-2, with 7 bases aligning to TRBD1. V shed 8 bases and J 4 bases; nucleotides not matched to a gene: 4. In germline, CDR1 is MNHEY, CDR2 SVGAGI. CDR3 size: 12 residues. The CDR3 DNA reads as TGTGCCAGCTTCACAGGGGTCTATGGCTACACCTTC. This encodes CASFTGVYGYTF.

This clone occurred many times. The J gene is TRBJ2-7, the V gene TRBV7-6, with 7 bases fitting TRBD2. The V and J ends lost 5 bases and 3 bases, in that order; junction bases with no gene match: 7. Per germline, CDR1 SGHVS and CDR2 FNYEAQ. The length of the CDR3 is 14 residues. The CDR3 here is CASSRDGGNYEQYF. CDR3 coding DNA: TGTGCCAGCAGCCGAGACGGGGGGAACTACGAGCAGTACTTC.

The chain joins TRBV29-1 to TRBJ1-2; D gene ambiguous. Germline V lookup: CDR1 SQVTM, CDR2 ANQGSEA. This CDR3 has 12 residues. V was pared by 4 bases and J by 8 bases, with 14 bases between. This CDR3 reads CSVVLANLGYTF. DNA of the CDR3: TGCAGCGTTGTCCTAGCCAACCTCGGCTACACCTTC.

The rearrangement uses TRBV14 and TRBJ2-1; D unresolved. The CDR3 runs to 15 residues. CDR1 is SGHDN, CDR2 FVKESK, per germline. The ends were cut back, 7 bases at V and 1 base at J, with 14 bases in the middle. The CDR3 protein is CASTPSLVSYNEQFF. In DNA, the CDR3 is TGTGCCAGCACCCCTTCCCTTGTATCCTACAATGAGCAGTTCTTC.

V and J are TRBV11-2 and TRBJ1-2, with a tentative D call TRBD1 (5 bases). Germline assignment: CDR1 SGHAT and CDR2 FQNNGV. V was trimmed by 5 bases and J by 2 bases, leaving 9 bases between them. This CDR3 has 13 residues. CDR3 sequence: CASSGTGNYGYTF. DNA for the CDR3: TGTGCCAGCAGCGGTACAGGCAACTATGGCTACACCTTC.

This clone was observed once. This sequence joins TRBV7-2 and TRBJ2-5; D gene ambiguous. In germline, CDR1 is SGHTA, CDR2 FQGNSA. CDR3 length equals 15 residues. Trimming shortened V by 4 bases and J by 1 base, and 13 bases separated the two germline ends. The CDR3 is CASSYRVAAQETQYF. The CDR3 coding sequence is TGTGCCAGCAGCTATAGAGTAGCAGCCCAAGAGACCCAGTACTTC. The full variable domain, in which reference TRBV7-2 and TRBJ2-5 provide the parts outside the CDR3, is GAGVSQSPSNKVTEKGKDVELRCDPISGHTALYWYRQSLGQGLEFLIYFQGNSAPDKSGLPSDRFSAERTGGSVSTLTIQRTQQEDSAVYLCASSYRVAAQETQYFGPGTRLLVL.

V and J are TRBV19 and TRBJ1-2; D is possibly TRBD1 (6 bases). The CDR3 runs to 15 residues. Per the germline V gene, CDR1 is LNHDA and CDR2 is SQIVND (reference sequence). V was trimmed by 4 bases and J by 3 bases, leaving 15 bases between them. The CDR3: CASSSLQGLDYGYTF. DNA of the CDR3: TGTGCCAGTAGTAGCCTACAGGGTCTCGACTATGGCTACACCTTC.

This chain joins TRBV18 and TRBJ1-5; weak D call: TRBD1 (5 bases). This CDR3 is built from 16 residues. Germline V gives CDR1 KGHSH, CDR2 LQKENI. Trimming shortened V by 3 bases and J by 1 base, and 13 bases separated the two germline ends. Here the CDR3 reads CASSPGGGTSNQPQHF. The CDR3 coding sequence is TGTGCCAGCTCACCTGGGGGAGGGACCAGCAATCAGCCCCAGCATTTT.

The rearrangement uses TRBV27 and TRBJ2-3; 10 nucleotides line up with TRBD2. Germline trimming cut 2 bases from V and 3 bases from J; bases unmatched to any gene: 8. Germline CDR1 and CDR2: MNHEY and SMNVEV (reference sequence). The CDR3 runs 17 residues. The CDR3 protein is CASSLISGGRSTDTQYF. CDR3 in DNA: TGTGCCAGCAGTTTAATTAGCGGGGGGAGGTCGACAGATACGCAGTATTTT.

The chain couples TRBV7-9 to TRBJ1-5; the D gene is possibly TRBD1 (5 bases). This CDR3 region has 14 residues. Trimming shortened V by 5 bases and J by 4 bases, and 12 bases separated the two germline ends. Germline CDR1 SEHNR, CDR2 FQNEAQ (reference sequence). The DNA of the CDR3 is TGTGCCAGCAGCAAGACAGTTGAAAATCAGCCCCAGCATTTT. Protein: CASSKTVENQPQHF.

V and J are TRBV6-5 and TRBJ2-1; 9 bases agree with TRBD1. The germline gives CDR1 MNHEY, CDR2 SVGAGI. V shed 2 bases, J shed 6 bases, and the junction held 2 bases outside the gene matches. The length of the CDR3 is 14 residues. The CDR3 DNA reads as TGTGCCAGCAGTTACAGGACAGGGGTCAATGAGCAGTTCTTC. Translating it yields CASSYRTGVNEQFF.

The gene calls are TRBV12-3 or TRBV12-4 and TRBJ2-5; D is uncertain. Deletions cut 7 bases from V and 5 bases from J, with 14 bases between. This CDR3 is 13 amino acids long. The CDR3 DNA sequence: TGTGCCAGCACGGGTCCTCGCCCGGAGACCCAGTACTTC. Its translation is CASTGPRPETQYF.

V and J are TRBV14 and TRBJ1-1; possible D gene TRBD1, 5 bases. The CDR3 totals 13 residues. V lost 2 bases to trimming and J lost 9 bases, with 13 bases between them. Germline CDR1 reads SGHDN; CDR2 reads FVKESK. CDR3 nucleotides: TGTGCCAGCAGCCAAACAGAAACAGGAAAAGCTTTCTTT. Amino acids: CASSQTETGKAFF.

The rearrangement links TRBV6-1 to TRBJ1-1, with D maybe TRBD1 (5 bases). The germline V gene encodes CDR1 MNHNS and CDR2 SASEGT. The CDR3 extends over 14 amino acids. V was shortened by 3 bases and J by 0 bases, with 8 bases between the two germline ends. The CDR3 region is CASSERQMNTEAFF. The CDR3 bases are TGTGCCAGCAGTGAGAGACAGATGAACACTGAAGCTTTCTTT.

The V and J genes are TRBV4-1 and TRBJ2-3; 9 bases match TRBD2. V lost 1 base and J lost 4; bases outside the gene matches: 6. The germline V gene encodes CDR1 MGHRA and CDR2 YSYEKL. The CDR3 runs 16 residues. CDR3 coding DNA: TGCGCCAGCAGCCAAGTTGGGTCTAGCGGGGCAGATACGCAGTATTTT. The encoded protein is CASSQVGSSGADTQYF.

The chain carries TRBV18 and TRBJ1-4; maybe TRBD1 (6 bases). CDR3 length: 13 residues. CDR1 KGHSH and CDR2 LQKENI come from the germline V gene. Deletions cut 5 bases from V and 4 bases from J, with 8 bases between. The CDR3 region is CASSGGLNEKLFF. In nucleotides, the CDR3 is TGTGCCAGCTCAGGGGGCCTTAATGAAAAACTGTTTTTT.